This record covers a single T cell receptor (beta chain). Using immunoSEQ multiplex PCR, the repertoire was profiled, and TCRdb retains in-frame clones only, with some absent. The table lists about 59,000 clones, roughly 90% of them singletons. This record comes from a study of control samples from healthy donors and cancer patients. The germline V gene has CDR1 SNHLY and CDR2 FYNNEI. The trim removed 8 bases at V and 4 bases at J, leaving 8 bases unmatched. The CDR3 loop spans 15 amino acids. The source material was PBMCs. This clonotype was obtained from a man in his forties with colorectal cancer. The V and J genes are TRBV2 and TRBJ2-2; 9 nucleotides align to TRBD1. CDR3 sequence reads: CASRERDRVTGELFF. DNA for the CDR3: TGTGCCAGCCGAGAAAGGGACAGGGTCACCGGGGAGCTGTTTTTT.